The clone carrying this TCR beta chain has only a few counts. Its antigen is not identified. These data come from a study of vaccination and CD4 T cells after COVID-19. For the study at large: Convalescent cases consisted of six males and four females, of whom two were Hispanic. Overlapping peptides covering the spike proteins of SARS-CoV-2, HCoV-NL63, HCoV-OC43 and HCoV-229E were added to stimulate cells.

The assay that was used to sequence DNA from cultured CD4+ T cells was the Oncomine TCR Beta short-read assay. A single record per CDR3 protein comes from TCRdb applying MiXCR to the PCR reads. Of under 20,000 distinct CDR3 sequences listed, around a third are singletons. Study findings and constraints: Among reactive clones from convalescent patients, a median about 90% appeared only post-vaccination.

Documented treatment: approximately 9-day PBMC culture with coronavirus spike peptide pools or control peptides (ViraFEST assay). Sequencing was performed on cultured CD4+ T cells from blood. The TCR sequence derives from a human donor with COVID-19.

CDR3 DNA: TGTGCCAGCAGTTCTAGGGGGCGGTCTGGCTACACCTTC. Its protein product is CASSSRGRSGYTF. The chain carries TRBV27 and TRBJ1-2, with 7 bases lining up with TRBD1. This CDR3 is built from 13 residues. V gave up 4 bases and J gave up 7 bases; unmatched junction bases: 6. Germline V lookup: CDR1 MNHEY, CDR2 SMNVEV (reference sequence).